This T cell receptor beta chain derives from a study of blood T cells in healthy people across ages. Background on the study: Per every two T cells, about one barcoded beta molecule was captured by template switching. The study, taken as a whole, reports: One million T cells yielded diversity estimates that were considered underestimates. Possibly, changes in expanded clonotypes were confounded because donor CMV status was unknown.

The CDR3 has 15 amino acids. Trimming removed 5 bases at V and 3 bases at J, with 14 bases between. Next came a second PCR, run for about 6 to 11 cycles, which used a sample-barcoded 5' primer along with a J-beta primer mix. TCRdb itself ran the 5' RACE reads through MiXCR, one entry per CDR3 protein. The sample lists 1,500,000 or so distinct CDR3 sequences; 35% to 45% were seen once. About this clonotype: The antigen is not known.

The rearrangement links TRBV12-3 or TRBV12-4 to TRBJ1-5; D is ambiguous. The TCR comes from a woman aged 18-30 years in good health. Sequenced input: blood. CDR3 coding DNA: TGTGCCAGCAGTCCCCAGCACGTTTCCAATCAGCCCCAGCATTTT. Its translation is CASSPQHVSNQPQHF.